What follows is one T cell receptor beta chain and its context. Antigen specificity is unknown. Germline V gives CDR1 MNHNY, CDR2 SVGAGI (reference sequence). The CDR3 has 12 amino acids. With UMIs, 5'RACE template switching was used to make TCR beta cDNA. TCRdb reprocessed the 5' RACE reads and keeps a single row for each CDR3 protein, giving no DNA. The sample table includes a few hundred thousand distinct CDR3 sequences. The sample comes from a study of T cells expressing NK-cell markers. Study-level background: Cells sorted as CD3+CD56+NKG2C+, CD3+CD56+NKG2C- and CD3+CD56-NKG2C+ T cells supplied the TCR beta repertoires.

Overall study results and limits: In four donors, dominant clonotypes made up about 28.3-60.1% of CD3+CD56-NKG2C+ cells. The HCMV specificity of the expanded NKG2C+ T cell clones stayed unresolved.

The TCR sequence derives from a man aged 18 to 35 in good health. V gene TRBV6-6 combines with J gene TRBJ2-7; the D call from TCRdb, TRBD1, cannot be confirmed without DNA. Material for sequencing was blood T cells: a sorted CD56 or NKG2C T cell subset, CD4+ or CD8+ T cells, or bulk PBMC T cells (not recorded which). The CDR3: CASSPGVGEQYF.